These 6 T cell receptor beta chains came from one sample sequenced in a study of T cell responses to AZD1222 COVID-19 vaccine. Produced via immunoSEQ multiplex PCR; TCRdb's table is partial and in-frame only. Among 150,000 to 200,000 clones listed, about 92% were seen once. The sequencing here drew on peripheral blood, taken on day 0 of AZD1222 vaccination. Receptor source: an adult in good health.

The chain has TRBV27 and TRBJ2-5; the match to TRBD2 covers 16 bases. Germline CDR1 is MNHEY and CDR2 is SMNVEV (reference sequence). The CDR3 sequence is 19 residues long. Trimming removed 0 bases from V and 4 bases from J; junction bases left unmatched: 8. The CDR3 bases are TGTGCCAGCAGTTTATCGGGACTAGCGGGAGGGCCTCGAGGAGAGACCCAGTACTTC. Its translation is CASSLSGLAGGPRGETQYF.

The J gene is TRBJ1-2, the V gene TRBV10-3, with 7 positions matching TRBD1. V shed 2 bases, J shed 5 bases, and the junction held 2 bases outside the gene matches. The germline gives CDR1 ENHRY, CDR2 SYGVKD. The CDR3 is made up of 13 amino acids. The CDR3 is CAISEATGYGYTF. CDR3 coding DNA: TGTGCCATCAGTGAGGCGACAGGGTATGGCTACACCTTC.

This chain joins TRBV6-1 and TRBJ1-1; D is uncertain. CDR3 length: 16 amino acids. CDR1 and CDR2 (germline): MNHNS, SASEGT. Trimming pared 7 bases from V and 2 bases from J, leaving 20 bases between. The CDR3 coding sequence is TGTGCCAGCAATGATCCCTCTAGGACGGGTAACACTGAAGCTTTCTTT. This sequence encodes CASNDPSRTGNTEAFF.

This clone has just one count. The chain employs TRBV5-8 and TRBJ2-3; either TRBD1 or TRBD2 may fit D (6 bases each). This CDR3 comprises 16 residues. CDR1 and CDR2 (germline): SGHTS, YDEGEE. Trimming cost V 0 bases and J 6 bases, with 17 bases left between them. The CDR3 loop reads CASSLGPGATLDTQYF. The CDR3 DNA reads TGTGCCAGCAGCTTGGGGCCGGGGGCGACCTTGGATACGCAGTATTTT.

The CDR3: CASSLGGTSVYEQYF. CDR3 DNA: TGTGCCAGCAGCTTGGGGGGGACTAGCGTTTACGAGCAGTACTTC. The chain links TRBV5-6 to TRBJ2-7, with TRBD2 identical over 10 bases. V was pared by 0 bases and J by 4 bases, with 4 bases of the junction left unmatched. This CDR3 spans 15 amino acids. CDR1 is SGHDT, CDR2 YYEEEE, per germline.

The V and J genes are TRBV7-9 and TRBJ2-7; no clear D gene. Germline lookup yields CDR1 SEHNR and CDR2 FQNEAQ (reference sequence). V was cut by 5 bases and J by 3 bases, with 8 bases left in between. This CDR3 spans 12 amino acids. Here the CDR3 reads CASSLDFYEQYF. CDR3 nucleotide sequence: TGTGCCAGCAGCCTAGACTTCTACGAGCAGTACTTC.